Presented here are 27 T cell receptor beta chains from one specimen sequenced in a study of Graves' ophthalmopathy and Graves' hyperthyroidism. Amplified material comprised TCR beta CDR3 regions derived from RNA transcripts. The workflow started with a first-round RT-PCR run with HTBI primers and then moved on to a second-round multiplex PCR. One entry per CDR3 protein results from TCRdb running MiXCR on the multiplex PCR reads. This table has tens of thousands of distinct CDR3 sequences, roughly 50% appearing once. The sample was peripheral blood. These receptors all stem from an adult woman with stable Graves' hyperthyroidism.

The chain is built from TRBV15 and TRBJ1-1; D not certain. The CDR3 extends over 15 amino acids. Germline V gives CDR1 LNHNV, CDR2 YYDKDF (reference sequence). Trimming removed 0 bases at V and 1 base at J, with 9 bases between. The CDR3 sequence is CATSRDIDSNTEAFF. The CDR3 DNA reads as TGTGCCACCAGCAGAGATATCGATTCGAACACTGAAGCTTTCTTT.

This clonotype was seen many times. In DNA, the CDR3 is TGCAGCGTTGAGCCTAGCGGGAGGGGAGCAGATACGCAGTATTTT. This sequence encodes CSVEPSGRGADTQYF. The chain combines TRBV29-1 with TRBJ2-3; TRBD2 aligns across 12 bases. Germline CDR1 SQVTM, CDR2 ANQGSEA. Losses at the gene ends were 3 bases for V and 4 bases for J; bases not matched to a gene: 5. This CDR3 spans 15 amino acids.

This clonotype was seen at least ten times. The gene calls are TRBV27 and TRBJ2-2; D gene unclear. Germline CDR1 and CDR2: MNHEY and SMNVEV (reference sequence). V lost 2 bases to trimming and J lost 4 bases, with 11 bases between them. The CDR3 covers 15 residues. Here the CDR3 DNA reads TGTGCCAGCAGTTTACAGACCTCGGCCACCGGGGAGCTGTTTTTT. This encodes CASSLQTSATGELFF.

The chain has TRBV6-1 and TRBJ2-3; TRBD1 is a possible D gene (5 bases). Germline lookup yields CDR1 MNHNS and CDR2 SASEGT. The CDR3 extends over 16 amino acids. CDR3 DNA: TGTGCAGGCGGATGGGGCACGGTGTTTAGCACAGATACGCAGTATTTT. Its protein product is CAGGWGTVFSTDTQYF.

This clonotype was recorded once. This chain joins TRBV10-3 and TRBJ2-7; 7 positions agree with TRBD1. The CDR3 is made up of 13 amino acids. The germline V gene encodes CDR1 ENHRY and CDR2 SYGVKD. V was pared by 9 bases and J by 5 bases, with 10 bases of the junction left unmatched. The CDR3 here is CAILPQGSDEQYF. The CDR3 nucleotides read TGTGCCATACTGCCACAGGGGTCGGACGAGCAGTACTTC.

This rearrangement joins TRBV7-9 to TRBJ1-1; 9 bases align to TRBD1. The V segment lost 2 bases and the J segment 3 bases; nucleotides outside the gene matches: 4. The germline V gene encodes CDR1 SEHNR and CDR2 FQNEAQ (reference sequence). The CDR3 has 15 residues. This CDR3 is CASSLTGGPDTEAFF. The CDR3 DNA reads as TGTGCCAGCAGCTTAACAGGGGGCCCGGACACTGAAGCTTTCTTT.

This CDR3 reads CASSAFSGTETQYF. Written as DNA, the CDR3 is TGTGCCAGCAGCGCCTTTAGCGGGACCGAGACCCAGTACTTC. The chain uses TRBV7-6 and TRBJ2-5, with TRBD2 matching over 8 bases. Germline assignment: CDR1 SGHVS and CDR2 FNYEAQ. CDR3 size: 14 residues. Trimming at V came to 5 bases and at J to 5 bases, leaving 7 bases not matched to a gene.

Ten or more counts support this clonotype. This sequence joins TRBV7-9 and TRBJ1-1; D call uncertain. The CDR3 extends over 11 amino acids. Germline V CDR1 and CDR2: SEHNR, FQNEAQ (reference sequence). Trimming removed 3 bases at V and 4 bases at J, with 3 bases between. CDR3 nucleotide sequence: TGTGCCAGCAGCTTGGGCACTGAAGCTTTCTTT. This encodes CASSLGTEAFF.

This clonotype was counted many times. CDR3 nucleotides: TGTGCCAGCAGCCAGTCGGACTTCGGAGGACTTAAAGCTTTCTTT. Protein product: CASSQSDFGGLKAFF. This rearrangement joins TRBV3-1 to TRBJ1-1; unclear D gene. The germline CDR1 and CDR2 sequences are LGHDT and YNNKEL (reference sequence). The CDR3 is 15 amino acids. V was shortened by 3 bases and J by 9 bases, with 20 bases between the two germline ends.

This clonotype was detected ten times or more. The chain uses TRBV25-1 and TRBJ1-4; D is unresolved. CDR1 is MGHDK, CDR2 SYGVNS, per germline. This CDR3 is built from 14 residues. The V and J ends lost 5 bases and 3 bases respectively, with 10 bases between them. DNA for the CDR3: TGTGCCAGCAGTAAGGGATACCCTAATGAAAAACTGTTTTTT. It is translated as CASSKGYPNEKLFF.

The CDR3 sequence: CASSTGTGGMEAFF. The CDR3 DNA reads TGCGCCAGCAGCACCGGGACAGGGGGTATGGAAGCTTTCTTT. This chain uses TRBV5-1 with TRBJ1-1; 11 bases match TRBD1. Per germline, CDR1 SGHRS and CDR2 YFSETQ. V lost 4 bases and J lost 8; bases outside the gene matches: 7. The CDR3 spans 14 residues.

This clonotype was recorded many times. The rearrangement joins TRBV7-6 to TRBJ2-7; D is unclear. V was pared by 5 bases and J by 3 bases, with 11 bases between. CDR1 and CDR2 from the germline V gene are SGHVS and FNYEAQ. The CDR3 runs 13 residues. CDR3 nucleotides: TGTGCCAGCAGCGCCGGGCCAAACTACGAGCAGTACTTC. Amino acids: CASSAGPNYEQYF. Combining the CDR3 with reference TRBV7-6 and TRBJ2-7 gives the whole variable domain GAGVSQSPRYKVTKRGQDVALRCDPISGHVSLYWYRQALGQGPEFLTYFNYEAQQDKSGLPNDRFSAERPEGSISTLTIQRTEQRDSAMYRCASSAGPNYEQYFGPGTRLTVT.

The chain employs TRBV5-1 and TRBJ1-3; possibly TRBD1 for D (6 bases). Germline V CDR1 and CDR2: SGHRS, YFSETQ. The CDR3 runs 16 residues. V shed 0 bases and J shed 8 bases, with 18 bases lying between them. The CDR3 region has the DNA TGCGCCAGCAGCTTGGACCACAGGGCGGAAGGCTACACCATATATTTT. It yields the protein CASSLDHRAEGYTIYF.

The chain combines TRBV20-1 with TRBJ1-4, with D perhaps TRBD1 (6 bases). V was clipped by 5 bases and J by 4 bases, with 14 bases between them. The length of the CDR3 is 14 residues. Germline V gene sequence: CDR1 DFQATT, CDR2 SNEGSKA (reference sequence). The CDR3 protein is CSAPVGAGNEKLFF. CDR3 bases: TGCAGTGCTCCCGTGGGGGCTGGTAATGAAAAACTGTTTTTT.

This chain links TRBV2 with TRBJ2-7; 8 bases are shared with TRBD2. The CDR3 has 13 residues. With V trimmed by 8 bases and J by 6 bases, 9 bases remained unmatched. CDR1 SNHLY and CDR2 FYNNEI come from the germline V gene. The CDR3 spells CASRGGRALEQYF. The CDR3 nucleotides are TGTGCCAGCCGGGGGGGCAGGGCGCTCGAGCAGTACTTC.

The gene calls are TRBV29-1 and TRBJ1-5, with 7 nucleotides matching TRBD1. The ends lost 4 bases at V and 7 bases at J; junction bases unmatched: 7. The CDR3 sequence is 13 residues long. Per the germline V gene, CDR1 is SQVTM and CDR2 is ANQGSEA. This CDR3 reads CSVAQGEGQPQHF. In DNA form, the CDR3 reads TGCAGCGTTGCCCAGGGGGAAGGGCAGCCCCAGCATTTT.

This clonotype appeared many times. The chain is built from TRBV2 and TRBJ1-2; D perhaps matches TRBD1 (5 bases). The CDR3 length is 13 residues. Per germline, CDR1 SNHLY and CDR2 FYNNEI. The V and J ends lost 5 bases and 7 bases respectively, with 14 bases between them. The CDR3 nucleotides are TGTGCCAGCAGTAACGGACAAGTCGGTGGCTACACCTTC. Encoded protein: CASSNGQVGGYTF.

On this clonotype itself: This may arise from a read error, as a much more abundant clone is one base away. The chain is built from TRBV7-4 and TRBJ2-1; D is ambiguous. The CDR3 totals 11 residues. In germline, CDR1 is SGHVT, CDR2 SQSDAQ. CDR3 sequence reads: CASSFLGEHFF. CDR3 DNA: TGTGCCAGCAGCTTTTTAGGTGAGCACTTCTTC.

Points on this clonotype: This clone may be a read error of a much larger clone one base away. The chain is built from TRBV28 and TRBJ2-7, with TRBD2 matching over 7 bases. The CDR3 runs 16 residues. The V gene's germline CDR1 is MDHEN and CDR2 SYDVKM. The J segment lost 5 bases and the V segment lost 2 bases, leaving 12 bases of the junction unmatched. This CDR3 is CASSLNPGRCLDEQYF. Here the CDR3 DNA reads TGTGCCAGCAGTTTAAACCCCGGGAGGTGCCTCGACGAGCAGTACTTC.

DNA of the CDR3: TGCGCCAGCAGCTTGGGATTGAACACCGGGGAGCTGTTTTTT. Protein sequence: CASSLGLNTGELFF. The chain is built from TRBV5-1 and TRBJ2-2, with D hard to call. Trimming took 0 bases from V and 1 from J, leaving 4 bases between them. Germline assignment: CDR1 SGHRS and CDR2 YFSETQ. The CDR3 spans 14 residues.

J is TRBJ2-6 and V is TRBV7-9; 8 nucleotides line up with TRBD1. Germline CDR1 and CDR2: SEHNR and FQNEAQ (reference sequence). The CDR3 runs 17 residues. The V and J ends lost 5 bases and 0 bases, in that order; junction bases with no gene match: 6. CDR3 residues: CASSPGQAYSGANVLTF. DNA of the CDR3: TGTGCCAGCAGCCCGGGACAGGCGTACTCTGGGGCCAACGTCCTGACTTTC.

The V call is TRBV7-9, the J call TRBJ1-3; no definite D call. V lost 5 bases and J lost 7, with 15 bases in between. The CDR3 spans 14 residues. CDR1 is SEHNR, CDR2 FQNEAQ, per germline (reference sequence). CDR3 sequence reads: CASSPRTSGNTIYF. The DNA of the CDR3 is TGTGCCAGCAGCCCCAGGACTAGCGGGAACACCATATATTTT.

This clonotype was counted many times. CDR3 amino acids: CASSQNGGPRYTF. In nucleotides, the CDR3 is TGTGCCAGCAGCCAAAACGGTGGACCGCGCTACACCTTC. The chain recombines TRBV3-1 with TRBJ1-2, with D unresolved. CDR1 and CDR2 (germline): LGHDT, YNNKEL (reference sequence). This CDR3 contains 13 residues. V shed 2 bases and J shed 9 bases, with 13 bases lying between them.

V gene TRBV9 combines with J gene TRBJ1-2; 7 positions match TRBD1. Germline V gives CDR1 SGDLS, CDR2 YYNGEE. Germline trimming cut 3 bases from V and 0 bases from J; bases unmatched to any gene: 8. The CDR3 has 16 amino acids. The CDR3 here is CASSGQGPVPNYGYTF. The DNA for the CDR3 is TGTGCCAGCAGCGGACAGGGCCCCGTTCCTAACTATGGCTACACCTTC.

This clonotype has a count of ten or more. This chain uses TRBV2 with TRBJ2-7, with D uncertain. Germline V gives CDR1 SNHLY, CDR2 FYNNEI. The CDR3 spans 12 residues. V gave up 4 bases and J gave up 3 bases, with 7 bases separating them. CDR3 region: CASSGGRYEQYF. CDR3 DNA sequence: TGTGCCAGCAGTGGCGGTCGCTACGAGCAGTACTTC.

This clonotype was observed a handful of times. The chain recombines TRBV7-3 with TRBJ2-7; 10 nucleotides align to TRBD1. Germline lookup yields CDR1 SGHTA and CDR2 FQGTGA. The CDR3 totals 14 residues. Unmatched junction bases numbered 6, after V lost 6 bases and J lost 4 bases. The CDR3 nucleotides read TGTGCCAGCAGTTCCGGGACAGGGGCATACGAGCAGTACTTC. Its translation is CASSSGTGAYEQYF.

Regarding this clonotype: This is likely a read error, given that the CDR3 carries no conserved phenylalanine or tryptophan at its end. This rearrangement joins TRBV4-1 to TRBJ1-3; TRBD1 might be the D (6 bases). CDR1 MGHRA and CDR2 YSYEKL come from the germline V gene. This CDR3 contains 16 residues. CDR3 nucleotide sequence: TGCGACAGCAGCCAGCACCAGGGGCTGTACGGAAACACCATATATATT. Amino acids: CDSSQHQGLYGNTIYI.